The 27 T cell receptor beta chains below all came from one sample that was sequenced in a study of cytomegalovirus exposure and HLA in healthy donors. The PCR contained 60 Vbeta and 13 Jbeta primers. Libraries were prepared by immunoSEQ multiplex PCR; TCRdb keeps only in-frame clonotypes and omits some of them. The sample comprises about 62,000 clones, 65% to 80% of which are singletons, and around 5% rests with the top ten. The sample was PBMCs. Receptors originate from a woman younger than 45 in good health and CMV-seronegative.

The chain carries TRBV7-2 and TRBJ2-5; 8 bases are a match to TRBD1. CDR3 length: 15 amino acids. Germline V gene data show CDR1 as SGHTA and CDR2 as FQGNSA. With V trimmed by 5 bases and J by 5 bases, 10 bases remained unmatched. This chain's CDR3 is CASSLENRGMETQYF. The DNA of the CDR3 is TGTGCCAGCAGCCTCGAAAACAGGGGGATGGAGACCCAGTACTTC. The entire variable domain, with the rest obtained from reference TRBV7-2 and TRBJ2-5, is as follows: GAGVSQSPSNKVTEKGKDVELRCDPISGHTALYWYRQSLGQGLEFLIYFQGNSAPDKSGLPSDRFSAERTGGSVSTLTIQRTQQEDSAVYLCASSLENRGMETQYFGPGTRLLVL.

The rearrangement uses TRBV15 and TRBJ1-4; 7 bases match TRBD1. Germline CDR1 reads LNHNV; CDR2 reads YYDKDF (reference sequence). The CDR3 length is 16 residues. The trim removed 0 bases at V and 3 bases at J, leaving 4 bases unmatched. Here the CDR3 reads CATSRETGPPNEKLFF. The DNA of the CDR3 is TGTGCCACCAGCAGAGAGACAGGGCCTCCTAATGAAAAACTGTTTTTT. Based on the CDR3 plus reference TRBV15 and TRBJ1-4, the full variable domain is DAMVIQNPRYQVTQFGKPVTLSCSQTLNHNVMYWYQQKSSQAPKLLFHYYDKDFNNEADTPDNFQSRRPNTSFCFLDIRSPGLGDTAMYLCATSRETGPPNEKLFFGSGTQLSVL.

This clone has a handful of counts. This chain connects TRBV6-5 to TRBJ2-3; perhaps TRBD2 as D (6 bases). V was shortened by 2 bases and J by 5 bases, with 14 bases between the two germline ends. Germline V gene sequence: CDR1 MNHEY, CDR2 SVGAGI. There are 15 residues in the CDR3. CDR3 DNA: TGTGCCAGCAGTTACGAGGCGGGAATTAAAGATACGCAGTATTTT. As protein: CASSYEAGIKDTQYF.

The chain carries TRBV6-6 and TRBJ2-5, with 10 bases aligning to TRBD1. The J call is in doubt because the DNA end fits TRBJ2-7 better. The CDR3 contains 15 residues. The V gene's germline CDR1 is MNHNY and CDR2 SVGAGI (reference sequence). CDR3 sequence: CASSYSTDRGDEQYF. CDR3 nucleotides: TGTGCCAGCAGTTACTCGACGGACAGGGGGGACGAGCAGTACTTC.

This rearrangement joins TRBV6-1 to TRBJ2-5; 7 nucleotides agree with TRBD2. The ends lost 6 bases at V and 5 bases at J; junction bases unmatched: 6. From germline, CDR1 is MNHNS and CDR2 SASEGT. The CDR3 covers 13 residues. CDR3 sequence (DNA): TGTGCCAGCAGGCGGGGGTCGGGCGAGACCCAGTACTTC. It encodes CASRRGSGETQYF.

The CDR3 is CASSLTASGNTIYF. DNA for the CDR3: TGTGCCAGCAGTTTAACAGCCTCTGGAAACACCATATATTTT. The V and J genes are TRBV6-5 and TRBJ1-3; D uncertain. The germline V gene has CDR1 MNHEY and CDR2 SVGAGI. V was trimmed by 4 bases and J by 0 bases, leaving 7 bases between them. CDR3 length equals 14 residues.

The chain employs TRBV6-5 and TRBJ2-3; D unclear. V was trimmed by 4 bases and J by 3 bases, leaving 11 bases between them. The CDR3 has 14 residues. Per the germline V gene, CDR1 is MNHEY and CDR2 is SVGAGI. CDR3 in DNA: TGTGCCAGCAGTTTGAATGCGGCTACAGATACGCAGTATTTT. Translation: CASSLNAATDTQYF.

The chain has TRBV19 and TRBJ2-7, with 7 positions matching TRBD2. V lost 5 bases to trimming and J lost 3 bases; unmatched junction nucleotides: 7. CDR1 LNHDA and CDR2 SQIVND come from the germline V gene (reference sequence). This CDR3 is built from 14 residues. CDR3: CASSSSGLNYEQYF. CDR3 coding DNA: TGTGCCAGTAGTTCTTCGGGACTAAACTACGAGCAGTACTTC.

The chain employs TRBV5-1 and TRBJ2-2; maybe TRBD2 (6 bases). CDR1 is SGHRS and CDR2 is YFSETQ in the germline V gene. V gave up 0 bases and J gave up 4 bases, with 10 bases separating them. The CDR3 loop spans 15 amino acids. CDR3 sequence (DNA): TGCGCCAGCAGCTTGGGGCTAGCGATCACCGGGGAGCTGTTTTTT. This sequence encodes CASSLGLAITGELFF.

V is TRBV14 and J is TRBJ1-1, with D uncertain. CDR3 length: 13 residues. Germline V lookup: CDR1 SGHDN, CDR2 FVKESK. The V end lost 4 bases, the J end lost 0 bases, and 6 bases lay between the germline ends. The CDR3 loop is CASSLAVNTEAFF. The CDR3 DNA is TGTGCCAGCAGCCTCGCGGTGAACACTGAAGCTTTCTTT.

The chain recombines TRBV18 with TRBJ1-1; D may be TRBD1 (6 bases). V dropped 4 bases and J dropped 1 base, with 13 bases sitting between them. Germline V gene sequence: CDR1 KGHSH, CDR2 LQKENI. The CDR3 totals 15 residues. CDR3 region: CASSLPLGGNTEAFF. CDR3 DNA: TGTGCCAGCTCACTTCCCTTAGGGGGGAACACTGAAGCTTTCTTT.

This clone was found a few times. The chain employs TRBV11-2 and TRBJ2-7; 11 nucleotides match TRBD2. The CDR3 has 19 amino acids. CDR1 is SGHAT and CDR2 is FQNNGV in the germline V gene. V gave up 5 bases and J gave up 3 bases; unmatched junction bases: 18. The CDR3 DNA reads TGTGCCAGCAGCCCGCTAAGTAGGACTAGCGGGCTGGGAGACTACGAGCAGTACTTC. Translation: CASSPLSRTSGLGDYEQYF.

The chain carries TRBV6-5 and TRBJ1-2, with D uncertain. Germline V gene sequence: CDR1 MNHEY, CDR2 SVGAGI. The CDR3 extends over 15 amino acids. The ends were cut back, 0 bases at V and 5 bases at J, with 13 bases in the middle. This CDR3 reads CASSYSLADSYGYTF. CDR3 DNA: TGTGCCAGCAGTTACTCCCTCGCAGACTCGTATGGCTACACCTTC.

The chain combines TRBV7-8 with TRBJ2-3; TRBD2 aligns across 7 bases. Trimming at V came to 3 bases and at J to 3 bases, leaving 0 bases not matched to a gene. Per the germline V gene, CDR1 is SGHVS and CDR2 is FQNEAQ. CDR3 length: 13 amino acids. Here the CDR3 DNA reads TGTGCCAGCAGCTTGGGGGGGACAGATACGCAGTATTTT. Protein: CASSLGGTDTQYF.

The J gene is TRBJ2-3, the V gene TRBV6-6; maybe TRBD1 (5 bases). CDR1 is MNHNY and CDR2 is SVGAGI in the germline V gene (reference sequence). This CDR3 has 14 amino acids. V lost 5 bases to trimming and J lost 2 bases, with 11 bases between them. DNA for the CDR3: TGTGCCAGCAGTCCGCAGACAGCCACAGATACGCAGTATTTT. Encoded protein: CASSPQTATDTQYF.

This clone turned up a few times. V gene TRBV5-1 combines with J gene TRBJ2-3; D ambiguous. The V gene's germline CDR1 is SGHRS and CDR2 YFSETQ. With 0 bases removed from V and 4 bases from J, the gap between germline ends came to 12 bases. This CDR3 has 15 residues. CDR3 bases: TGCGCCAGCAGCTTGGGTAACCCTGTAGCAGATACGCAGTATTTT. Translating gives CASSLGNPVADTQYF.

The chain joins TRBV10-3 to TRBJ2-1, with 7 bases that match TRBD2. Unmatched junction bases numbered 8, after V lost 8 bases and J lost 7 bases. Germline CDR1 ENHRY, CDR2 SYGVKD. The CDR3 consists of 13 residues. The CDR3 loop reads CAIAWEGLNEQFF. The CDR3 DNA reads TGTGCCATCGCCTGGGAGGGCCTGAATGAGCAGTTCTTC.

This clone has only a few counts. The chain recombines TRBV9 with TRBJ1-6; 8 positions agree with TRBD1. The CDR3 extends over 15 amino acids. From germline, CDR1 is SGDLS and CDR2 YYNGEE. J gave up 8 bases and V 1 base, and 5 bases lay outside the gene matches. The CDR3 loop reads CASSVSRGRDSPLHF. CDR3 coding DNA: TGTGCCAGCAGCGTAAGCAGGGGGCGGGATTCACCCCTCCACTTT.

The chain has TRBV28 and TRBJ2-3, with TRBD1 identical over 9 bases. The J segment lost 2 bases and the V segment lost 6 bases, leaving 6 bases of the junction unmatched. The CDR3 spans 15 residues. Germline CDR1 MDHEN, CDR2 SYDVKM. DNA for the CDR3: TGTGCCAGCAGCTTCCGGGACAGGGACACAGATACGCAGTATTTT. Encoded protein: CASSFRDRDTDTQYF.

The gene calls are TRBV7-3 and TRBJ2-1, with 8 bases that match TRBD2. Looked up from germline, CDR1 is SGHTA and CDR2 is FQGTGA. CDR3 length equals 13 residues. J was trimmed by 8 bases and V by 2 bases; bases with no gene match: 2. CDR3: CASSLRRGDEQFF. CDR3 nucleotide sequence: TGTGCCAGCAGCTTACGGCGGGGGGATGAGCAGTTCTTC.

The chain has TRBV6-1 and TRBJ1-2; 7 nucleotides line up with TRBD1. Trimming removed 2 bases from V and 2 bases from J; junction bases left unmatched: 5. CDR1 is MNHNS, CDR2 SASEGT, per germline. The CDR3 has 15 amino acids. CDR3 sequence (DNA): TGTGCCAGCAGTGAAATGGGGACAGCAAACTATGGCTACACCTTC. Translated, it gives CASSEMGTANYGYTF.

The J gene is TRBJ1-2, the V gene TRBV15; 8 nucleotides line up with TRBD1. CDR1 is LNHNV and CDR2 is YYDKDF in the germline V gene (reference sequence). This CDR3 is 14 amino acids long. J gave up 5 bases and V 5 bases, and 7 bases lay outside the gene matches. CDR3 amino acids: CATSGGQEGYGYTF. CDR3 nucleotides: TGTGCCACCAGCGGGGGACAGGAAGGATATGGCTACACCTTC.

J is TRBJ1-3 and V is TRBV9; no reliable D call. Germline V CDR1 and CDR2: SGDLS, YYNGEE. V was cut by 0 bases and J by 0 bases, with 7 bases left in between. The CDR3 length is 15 residues. CDR3 bases: TGTGCCAGCAGCGTAGGGGCTTCCTCTGGAAACACCATATATTTT. It specifies CASSVGASSGNTIYF.

V gene TRBV10-3 combines with J gene TRBJ1-6, with a possible D match to TRBD1 (5 bases). The CDR3 spans 14 residues. Trimming stripped 2 bases from V and 10 bases from J, with 12 bases between. Germline V CDR1 and CDR2: ENHRY, SYGVKD. The CDR3 nucleotides read TGTGCCATCAGTGAGGGCCCAGGGCCCTCACCCCTCCACTTT. Translation gives CAISEGPGPSPLHF.

V usage is TRBV19 and J usage is TRBJ1-2; tentative D call: TRBD1 (6 bases). The CDR3 extends over 15 amino acids. Per the germline V gene, CDR1 is LNHDA and CDR2 is SQIVND (reference sequence). V was clipped by 5 bases and J by 2 bases, with 15 bases between them. CDR3 coding DNA: TGTGCCAGTAGTTTAAGGACAGCCGAAAACTATGGCTACACCTTC. Its protein is CASSLRTAENYGYTF.

This clone was seen only a few times. The gene calls are TRBV14 and TRBJ1-5; no firm D call. The CDR3 totals 13 residues. V dropped 4 bases and J dropped 2 bases, with 6 bases sitting between them. CDR1 SGHDN and CDR2 FVKESK come from the germline V gene. The CDR3 spells CASSPGRNQPQHF. The DNA of the CDR3 is TGTGCCAGCAGCCCCGGTCGCAATCAGCCCCAGCATTTT.

The chain combines TRBV4-1 with TRBJ1-2; TRBD1 might be the D (5 bases). CDR3 length: 17 amino acids. Trimming pared 0 bases from V and 8 bases from J, leaving 22 bases between. Germline V lookup: CDR1 MGHRA, CDR2 YSYEKL. The CDR3 sequence is CASSQESRGPGIEGYTF. CDR3 bases: TGCGCCAGCAGCCAAGAGTCGAGAGGCCCAGGGATAGAGGGCTACACCTTC.